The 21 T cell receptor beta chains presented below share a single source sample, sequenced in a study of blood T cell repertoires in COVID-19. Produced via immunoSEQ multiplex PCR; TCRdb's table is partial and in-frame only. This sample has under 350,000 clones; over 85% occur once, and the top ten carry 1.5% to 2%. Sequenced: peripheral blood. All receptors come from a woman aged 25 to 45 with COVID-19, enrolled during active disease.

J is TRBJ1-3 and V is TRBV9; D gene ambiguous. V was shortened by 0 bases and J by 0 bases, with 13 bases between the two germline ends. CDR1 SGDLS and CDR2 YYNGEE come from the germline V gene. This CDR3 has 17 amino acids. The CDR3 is CASSVDPGVLSGNTIYF. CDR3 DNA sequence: TGTGCCAGCAGCGTAGATCCCGGGGTCCTCTCTGGAAACACCATATATTTT.

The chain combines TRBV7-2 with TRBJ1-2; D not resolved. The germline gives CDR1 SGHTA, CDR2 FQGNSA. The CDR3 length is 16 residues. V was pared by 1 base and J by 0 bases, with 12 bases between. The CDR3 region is CASSLGGSEANYGYTF. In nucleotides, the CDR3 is TGTGCCAGCAGCTTAGGAGGCTCAGAGGCTAACTATGGCTACACCTTC.

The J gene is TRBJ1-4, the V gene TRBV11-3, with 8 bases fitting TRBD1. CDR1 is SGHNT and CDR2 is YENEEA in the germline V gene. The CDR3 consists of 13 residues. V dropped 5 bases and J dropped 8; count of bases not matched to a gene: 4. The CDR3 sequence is CASSQGAEEKLFF. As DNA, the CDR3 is TGTGCCAGCAGCCAGGGGGCAGAGGAAAAACTGTTTTTT.

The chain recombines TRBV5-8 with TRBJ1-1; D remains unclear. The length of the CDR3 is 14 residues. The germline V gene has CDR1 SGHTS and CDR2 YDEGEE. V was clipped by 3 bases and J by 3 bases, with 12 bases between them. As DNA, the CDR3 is TGTGCCAGCAGCTACACTACGGGGTACACTGAAGCTTTCTTT. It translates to CASSYTTGYTEAFF.

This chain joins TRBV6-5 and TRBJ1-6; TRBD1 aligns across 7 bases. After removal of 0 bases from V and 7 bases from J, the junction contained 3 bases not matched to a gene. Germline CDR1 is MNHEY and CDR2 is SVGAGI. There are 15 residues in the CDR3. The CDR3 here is CASSYSGQSNSPLHF. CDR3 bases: TGTGCCAGCAGTTACTCGGGACAGTCGAATTCACCCCTCCACTTT.

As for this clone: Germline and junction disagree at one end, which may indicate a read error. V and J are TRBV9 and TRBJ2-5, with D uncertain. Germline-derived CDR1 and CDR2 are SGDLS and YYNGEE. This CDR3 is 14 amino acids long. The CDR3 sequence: CASSVGRNQETQYF. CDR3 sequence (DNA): TGTGCCAGCAGCGTAGGAAGAAACCAGGAGACCCAGTACTTC.

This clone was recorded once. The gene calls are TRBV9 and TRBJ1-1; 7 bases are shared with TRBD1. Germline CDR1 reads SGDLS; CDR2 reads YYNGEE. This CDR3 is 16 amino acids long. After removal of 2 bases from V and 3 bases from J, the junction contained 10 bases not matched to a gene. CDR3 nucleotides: TGTGCCAGCAGCGTTGTCCAGGGGGTTAGGGACACTGAAGCTTTCTTT. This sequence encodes CASSVVQGVRDTEAFF.

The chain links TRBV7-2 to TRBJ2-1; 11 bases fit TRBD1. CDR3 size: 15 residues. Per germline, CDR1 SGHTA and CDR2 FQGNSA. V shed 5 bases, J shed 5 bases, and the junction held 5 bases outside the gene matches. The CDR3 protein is CASSRGTGGHNEQFF. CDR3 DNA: TGTGCCAGCAGCAGAGGGACAGGGGGACACAATGAGCAGTTCTTC.

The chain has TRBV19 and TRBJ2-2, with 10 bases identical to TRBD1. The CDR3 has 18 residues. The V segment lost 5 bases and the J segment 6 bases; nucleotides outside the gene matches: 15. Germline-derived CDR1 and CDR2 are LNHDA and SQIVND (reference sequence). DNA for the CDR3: TGTGCCAGTAGTCCCAACCCCGGGACAGGGGCTCGGGCCGGGGAGCTGTTTTTT. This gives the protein CASSPNPGTGARAGELFF.

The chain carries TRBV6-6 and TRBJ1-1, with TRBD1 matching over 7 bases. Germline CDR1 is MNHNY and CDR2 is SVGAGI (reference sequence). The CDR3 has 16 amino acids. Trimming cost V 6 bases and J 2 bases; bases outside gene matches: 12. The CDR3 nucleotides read TGTGCCAGCAGAGTAGACAACAGGGGCAGAAACACTGAAGCTTTCTTT. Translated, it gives CASRVDNRGRNTEAFF.

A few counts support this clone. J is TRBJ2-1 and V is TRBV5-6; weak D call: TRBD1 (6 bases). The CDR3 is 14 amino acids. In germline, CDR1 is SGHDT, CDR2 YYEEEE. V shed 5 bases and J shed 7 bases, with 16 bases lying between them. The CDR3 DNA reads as TGTGCCAGCAGGACAACAGGGCTCCAAAATGAGCAGTTCTTC. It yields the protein CASRTTGLQNEQFF.

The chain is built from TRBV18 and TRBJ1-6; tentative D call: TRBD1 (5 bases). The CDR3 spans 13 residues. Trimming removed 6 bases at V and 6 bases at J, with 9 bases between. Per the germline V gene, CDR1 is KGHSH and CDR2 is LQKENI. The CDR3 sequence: CASSPDINSPLHF. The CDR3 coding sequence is TGTGCCAGCTCGCCGGACATTAATTCACCCCTCCACTTT.

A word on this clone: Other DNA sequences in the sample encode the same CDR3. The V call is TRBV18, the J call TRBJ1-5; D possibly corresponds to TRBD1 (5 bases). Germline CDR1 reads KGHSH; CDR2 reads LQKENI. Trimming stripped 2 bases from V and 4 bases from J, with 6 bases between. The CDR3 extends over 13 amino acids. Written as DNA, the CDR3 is TGTGCCAGCTCACCAGACAGAAATCAGCCCCAGCATTTT. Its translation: CASSPDRNQPQHF.

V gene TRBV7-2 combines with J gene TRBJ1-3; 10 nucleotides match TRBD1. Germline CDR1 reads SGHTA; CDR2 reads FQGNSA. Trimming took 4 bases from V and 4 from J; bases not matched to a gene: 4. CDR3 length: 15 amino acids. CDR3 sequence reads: CASSSRDRGGNTIYF. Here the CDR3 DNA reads TGTGCCAGCAGCTCCCGGGACAGGGGAGGAAACACCATATATTTT.

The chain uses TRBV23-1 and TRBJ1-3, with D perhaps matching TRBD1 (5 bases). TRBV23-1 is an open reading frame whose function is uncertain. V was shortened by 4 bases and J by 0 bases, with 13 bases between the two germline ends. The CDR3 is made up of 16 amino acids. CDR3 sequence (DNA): TGCGCCAGCAGTCCCCTCTTTGGGGCCTCTGGAAACACCATATATTTT. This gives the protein CASSPLFGASGNTIYF.

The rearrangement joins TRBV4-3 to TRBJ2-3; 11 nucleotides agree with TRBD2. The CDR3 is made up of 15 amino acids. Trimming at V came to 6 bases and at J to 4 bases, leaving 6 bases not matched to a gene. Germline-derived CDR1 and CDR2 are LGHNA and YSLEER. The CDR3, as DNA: TGCGCCAGCAGTATAGCGGGGGGGCCGGCAGATACGCAGTATTTT. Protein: CASSIAGGPADTQYF.

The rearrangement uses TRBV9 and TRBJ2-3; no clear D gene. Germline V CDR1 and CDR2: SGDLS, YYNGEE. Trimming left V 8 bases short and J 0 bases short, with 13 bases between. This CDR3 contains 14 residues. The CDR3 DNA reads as TGTGCCAGTACCCCCGGAGCGAGCACAGATACGCAGTATTTT. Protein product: CASTPGASTDTQYF.

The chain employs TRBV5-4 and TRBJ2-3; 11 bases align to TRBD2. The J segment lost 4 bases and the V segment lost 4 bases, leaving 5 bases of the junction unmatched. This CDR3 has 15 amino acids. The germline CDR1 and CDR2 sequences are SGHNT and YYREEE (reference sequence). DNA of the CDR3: TGTGCCAGCAGCACGACTAGCGGGGACGCAGATACGCAGTATTTT. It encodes CASSTTSGDADTQYF.

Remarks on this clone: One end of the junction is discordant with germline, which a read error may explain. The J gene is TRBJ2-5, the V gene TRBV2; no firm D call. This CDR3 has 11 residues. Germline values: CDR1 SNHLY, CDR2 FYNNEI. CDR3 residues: CASRQEETQYF. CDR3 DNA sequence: TGTGCCAGCCGTCAGGAAGAGACCCAATACTTC.

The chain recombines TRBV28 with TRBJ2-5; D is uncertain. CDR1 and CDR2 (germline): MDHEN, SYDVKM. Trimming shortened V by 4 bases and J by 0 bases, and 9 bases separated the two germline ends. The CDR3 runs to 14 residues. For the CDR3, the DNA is TGTGCCAGCAGTTCTCGGTTGTACCAAGAGACCCAGTACTTC. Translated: CASSSRLYQETQYF.

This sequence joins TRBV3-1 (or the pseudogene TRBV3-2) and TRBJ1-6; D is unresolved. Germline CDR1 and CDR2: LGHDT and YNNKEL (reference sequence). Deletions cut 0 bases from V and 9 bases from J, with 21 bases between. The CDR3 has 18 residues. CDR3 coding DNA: TGTGCCAGCAGCCAAGAAAGCCGCGTGGGAGGAGTGCGTTCACCCCTCCACTTT. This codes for CASSQESRVGGVRSPLHF.